This entry describes one TCR beta chain. This clone was seen a few times. No antigen is known for it. Per-base qualities were not stored, and no clone one base away is much larger. The immunoSEQ hsTCRB v3.0 assay was used at survey level resolution to sequence the TRB variable region. TRB sequencing targeted a depth of about 40,000-55,000 T-cell genomes per sample. TRB libraries were pooled and sequenced on an Illumina MiSeq using a v3 150-cycle kit. On the study's bioinformatics: Repertoire analysis ran in R within a reproducible Nextflow workflow covering QC, data transformation and analysis. LymphoSeq2, an R package for exploring AIRR-Seq data, was used to implement the custom analyses. A handful of samples that yielded fewer than 5000 total TRB sequences were excluded, so that under 200 HIV repertoires were analyzed. Among the 180 or so HIV repertoires that were kept, almost 60 were collected before ART initiation and more than 120 were collected after ART initiation. Repertoires were downsampled to 5000 TRB nucleotide sequences, with summary statistics averaged over 100 downsampling iterations. TRB sequences were retained for analysis only if CDR3 regions of at least seven amino acids were present. Diversity was measured with a Shannon entropy-derived clonality score and the Gini coefficient. In the repertoire networks, any two of the top 5000 CDR3 amino acid sequences were connected whenever the two sequences differed by an edit distance of one. Antigen specificity groups and MHC restriction were predicted for TRB CDR3 amino acid sequences with GLIPH2. To flag known associations with CMV, EBV, HIV or tissue antigens, CDR3 amino acid sequences were compared against VDJdb and McPAS-TCR. Pre-ART, post-ART and control groups were compared with Wilcoxon signed-rank tests and Holm-Bonferroni correction. TCRdb took this table from immuneACCESS and kept in-frame rearrangements with V and J called. Such tables lack part of the clones; where checked against another copy, unresolved V genes explain under half of the gap, and the rest is unexplained. The DNA was the basis for D and trimming; V, J and clone size are from that table. The sample table shows about 36,000 clones, and roughly 80% are seen once. Under 6.5% of the sample is taken by the ten largest.

To be included, a participant needed at least one PBMC sample from before ART initiation plus at least two post-ART samples. Treatment was received in the United States of America by all participants with HIV. Cryopreserved samples of about 0.95-10 million PBMC were thawed and washed before DNA extraction. At the time of the earliest PBMC sample for each participant with HIV, ages ranged from 23 to 54 years. Each participant contributed PBMC samples from 1-4 timepoints before ART initiation and 2-8 timepoints after ART initiation, with a median of 7 samples. For every participant, serial HIV viral load, CD4+ T-cell count, ART history and demographic data were obtained. Genomic DNA was extracted from unsorted PBMC with a Qiagen kit on a QIAcube, with processing performed in batches of 12 samples. The data stem from a study of long-term antiretroviral therapy in people with HIV (dated by TCRdb to about 2022). In the study overall: The earliest samples were collected approximately a decade before the 2015 WHO recommendation for immediate ART, a period when ART was typically delayed until CD4 counts fell. A retrospective serial study tested whether ART initiation and durable HIV suppression were associated with changes in peripheral blood TRB repertoire composition and diversity. A total of roughly 180 cryopreserved PBMC samples were contributed to the cohort by 30 adults with confirmed HIV infection, with samples collected serially over a mean of roughly six years (range 1-12). About 40% of the roughly 30 participants with HIV were female. No cross-contamination during QIAcube processing turned up in test extractions that ran a monoclonal T-cell line alongside 33 polyclonal samples. The research as a whole found: No data were available on ART adherence, viral resistance or therapy changes, limiting inferences about post-ART repertoire changes. Since PBMC availability was limited, sequencing covered only the TCR beta chain, with no alpha chain pairing. Starting ART was linked to a significant rise in TRB diversity, yet even with long-term ART the diversity remained significantly lower than in transplant donor controls. Samples dated from the mid-2000s to the late 2010s, and the ART regimens used may be less effective than current ones. The repertoire was dominated across all time points by expanded TRB clones identified before ART initiation, although this dominance was seen to fluctuate and to decrease in many PLHIV after ART. Compared with controls, HIV repertoires had narrower CDR3 length ranges, and the network structure pointed to an antigen-experienced repertoire that shifted only slightly toward naive after ART. Because pre-ART samples had limited cell numbers, profiling was done on unsorted PBMC rather than on sorted CD4+ and CD8+ T cells.

The germline V gene (reference sequence) specifies DFQATT as CDR1 and SNEGSKA as CDR2. The CDR3 contains 10 residues, cysteine and phenylalanine counted. Only the CDR3 part of the read is kept: 30 bases, read in frame from the first base. Trimming takes 0 bases from V and 7 bases from J, and the germline ends sit 1 base apart. This sequence originates from a man aged 25-45 years with HIV. The sample consisted of unsorted PBMCs, taken 3.4 years after starting antiretroviral therapy. This chain joins TRBV20-1 to TRBJ2-1; the D gene cannot be resolved reliably. This receptor carries the CDR3 CSARENEQFF. The nucleotide sequence is given as TGCAGTGCTAGAGAGAATGAGCAGTTCTTC.